The following is a T cell receptor (beta chain) sequence with its context. Relative to the germline gene, one junction end is altered; a read error may explain this. This specimen comes from a study of beta chain features in type 1 diabetes. Every bit of the isolated RNA underwent reverse transcription, so sequencing read expressed TCRB transcripts. Assay: immunoSEQ multiplex PCR; the TCRdb copy retains only in-frame clones and omits some. The sample contains about 240,000 clones, 25% to 30% of which appear only once. CDR1 is SGHVS and CDR2 is FNYEAQ in the germline V gene. The CDR3 consists of 15 residues.

The clonotype comes from a man aged 25 to 40 in good health. This chain links TRBV7-6 with TRBJ2-3; D not certain. Sequences were obtained from central memory CD4+ T cells from blood. In nucleotides, the CDR3 is TGTGCCAGCAGCTTGGACGGCAGAAGCACAGATGCGCAGTATTTT. This codes for CASSLDGRSTDAQYF.